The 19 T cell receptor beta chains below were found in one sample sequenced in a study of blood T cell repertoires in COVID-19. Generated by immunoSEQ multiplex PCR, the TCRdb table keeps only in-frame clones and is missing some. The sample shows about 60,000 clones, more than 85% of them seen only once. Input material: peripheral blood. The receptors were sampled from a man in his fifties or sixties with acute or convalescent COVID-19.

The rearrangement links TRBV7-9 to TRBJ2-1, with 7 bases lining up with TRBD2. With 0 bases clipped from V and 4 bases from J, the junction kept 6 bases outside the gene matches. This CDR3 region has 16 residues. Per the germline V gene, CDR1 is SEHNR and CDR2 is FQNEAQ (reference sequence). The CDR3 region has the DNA TGTGCCAGCAGCTTAGCGGGGGGGACTAATTACAATGAGCAGTTCTTC. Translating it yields CASSLAGGTNYNEQFF.

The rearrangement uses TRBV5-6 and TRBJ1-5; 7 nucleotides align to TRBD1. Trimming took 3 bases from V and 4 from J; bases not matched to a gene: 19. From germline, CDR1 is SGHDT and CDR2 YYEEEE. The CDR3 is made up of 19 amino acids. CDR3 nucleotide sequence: TGTGCCAGCAGCTACACCCTTGGGGTCCCCGGGACAGCTAATCAGCCCCAGCATTTT. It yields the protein CASSYTLGVPGTANQPQHF.

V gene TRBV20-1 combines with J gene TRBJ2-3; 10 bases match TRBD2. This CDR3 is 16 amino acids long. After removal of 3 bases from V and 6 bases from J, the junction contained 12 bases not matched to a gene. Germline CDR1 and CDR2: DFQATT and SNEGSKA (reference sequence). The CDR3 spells CSASALMASGSDTQYF. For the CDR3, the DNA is TGCAGTGCTAGTGCACTAATGGCTAGCGGGAGTGATACGCAGTATTTT.

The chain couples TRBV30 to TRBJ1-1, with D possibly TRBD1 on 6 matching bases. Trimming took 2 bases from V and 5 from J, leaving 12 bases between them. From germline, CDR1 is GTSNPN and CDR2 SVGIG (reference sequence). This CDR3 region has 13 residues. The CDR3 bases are TGTGCCTGGAGTATATGGGGGCGTACTGAAGCTTTCTTT. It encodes CAWSIWGRTEAFF.

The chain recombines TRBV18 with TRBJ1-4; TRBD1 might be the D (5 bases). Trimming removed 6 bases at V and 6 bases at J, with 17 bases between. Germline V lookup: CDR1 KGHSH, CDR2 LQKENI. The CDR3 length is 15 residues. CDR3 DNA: TGTGCCAGCTCCCAAGCCCCAGGGTCGGATGAAAAACTGTTTTTT. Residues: CASSQAPGSDEKLFF.

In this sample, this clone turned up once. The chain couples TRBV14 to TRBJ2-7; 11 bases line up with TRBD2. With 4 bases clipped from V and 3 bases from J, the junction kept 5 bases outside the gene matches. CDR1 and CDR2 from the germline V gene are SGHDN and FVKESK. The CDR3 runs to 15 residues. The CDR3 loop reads CASSRFLAGGYEQYF. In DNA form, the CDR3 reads TGTGCCAGCAGCCGGTTCCTAGCGGGAGGCTACGAGCAGTACTTC.

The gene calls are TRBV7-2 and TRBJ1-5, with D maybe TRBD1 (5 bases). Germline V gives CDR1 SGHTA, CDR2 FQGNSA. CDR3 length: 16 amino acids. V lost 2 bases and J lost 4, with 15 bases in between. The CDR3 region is CASSLSDIFPNQPQHF. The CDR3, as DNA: TGTGCCAGCAGCTTATCGGACATTTTCCCGAATCAGCCCCAGCATTTT.

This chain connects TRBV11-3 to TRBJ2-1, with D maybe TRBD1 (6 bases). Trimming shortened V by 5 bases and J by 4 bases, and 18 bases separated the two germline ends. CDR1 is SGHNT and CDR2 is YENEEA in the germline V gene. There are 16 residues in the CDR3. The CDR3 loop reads CASSTQWTAPYNEQFF. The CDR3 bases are TGTGCCAGCAGCACCCAGTGGACAGCCCCTTACAATGAGCAGTTCTTC.

The CDR3 nucleotides are TGTGCCAGCAACCCAAAGGAGCTCTATGGCTACACCTTC. It yields the protein CASNPKELYGYTF. The genes are TRBV7-9 and TRBJ1-2; D remains ambiguous. V lost 7 bases and J lost 4, with 13 bases in between. CDR3 length: 13 amino acids. CDR1 and CDR2 from the germline V gene are SEHNR and FQNEAQ (reference sequence).

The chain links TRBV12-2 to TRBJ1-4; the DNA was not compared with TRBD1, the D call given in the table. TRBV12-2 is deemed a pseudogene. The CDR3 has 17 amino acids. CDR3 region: CASRLPRGTGANEKLFF. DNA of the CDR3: TGTGCAAGTCGCTTGCCCAGGGGGACAGGAGCTAATGAAAAACTGTTTTTT.

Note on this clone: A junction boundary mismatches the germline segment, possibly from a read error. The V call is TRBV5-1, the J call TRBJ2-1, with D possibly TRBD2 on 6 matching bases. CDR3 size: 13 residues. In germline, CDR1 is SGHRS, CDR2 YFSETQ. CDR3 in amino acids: CASRRDSNNEQFF. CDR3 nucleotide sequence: TGCGCCAGCAGAAGGGACTCCAACAATGAGCAGTTCTTC.

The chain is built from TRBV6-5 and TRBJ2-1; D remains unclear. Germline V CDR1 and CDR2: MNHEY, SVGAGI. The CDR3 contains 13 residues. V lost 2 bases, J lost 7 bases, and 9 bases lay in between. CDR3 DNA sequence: TGTGCCAGCAGTTACAGCCCCCGAAATGAGCAGTTCTTC. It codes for CASSYSPRNEQFF.

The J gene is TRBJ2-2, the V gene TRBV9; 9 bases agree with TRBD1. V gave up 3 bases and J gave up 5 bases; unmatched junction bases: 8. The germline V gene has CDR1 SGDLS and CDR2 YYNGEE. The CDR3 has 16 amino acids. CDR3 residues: CASSAYRGLETGELFF. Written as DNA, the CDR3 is TGTGCCAGCAGCGCCTACAGGGGGCTGGAGACCGGGGAGCTGTTTTTT.

CDR3 in DNA: TGCGCCAGCAGCCTCACTAGCGGACCCTACAATGAGCAGTTCTTC. As protein: CASSLTSGPYNEQFF. The chain links TRBV5-1 to TRBJ2-1; 8 nucleotides agree with TRBD2. Germline CDR1 is SGHRS and CDR2 is YFSETQ. The CDR3 is 15 amino acids. Losses at the gene ends were 4 bases for V and 2 bases for J; bases not matched to a gene: 5. The variable domain in full, completed from reference TRBV5-1 and TRBJ2-1, reads KAGVTQTPRYLIKTRGQQVTLSCSPISGHRSVSWYQQTPGQGLQFLFEYFSETQRNKGNFPGRFSGRQFSNSRSEMNVSTLELGDSALYLCASSLTSGPYNEQFFGPGTRLTVL.

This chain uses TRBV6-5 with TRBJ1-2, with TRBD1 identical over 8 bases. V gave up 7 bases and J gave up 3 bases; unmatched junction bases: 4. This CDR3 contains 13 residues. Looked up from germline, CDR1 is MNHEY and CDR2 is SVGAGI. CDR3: CASILTGDYGYTF. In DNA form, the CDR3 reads TGTGCCAGCATTTTGACAGGGGACTATGGCTACACCTTC.

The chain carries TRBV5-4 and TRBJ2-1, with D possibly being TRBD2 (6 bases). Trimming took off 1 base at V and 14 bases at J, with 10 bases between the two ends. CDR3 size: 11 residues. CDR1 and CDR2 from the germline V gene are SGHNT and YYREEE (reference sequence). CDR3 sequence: CASSLSSGEFF. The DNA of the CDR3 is TGTGCCAGCAGCTTGAGTAGCGGCGAGTTCTTC.

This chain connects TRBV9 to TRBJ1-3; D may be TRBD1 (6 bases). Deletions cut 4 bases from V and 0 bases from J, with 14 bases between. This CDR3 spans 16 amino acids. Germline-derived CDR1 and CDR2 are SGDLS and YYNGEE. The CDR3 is CASSPRQATSGNTIYF. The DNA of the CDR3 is TGTGCCAGCAGCCCCCGACAGGCGACCTCTGGAAACACCATATATTTT.

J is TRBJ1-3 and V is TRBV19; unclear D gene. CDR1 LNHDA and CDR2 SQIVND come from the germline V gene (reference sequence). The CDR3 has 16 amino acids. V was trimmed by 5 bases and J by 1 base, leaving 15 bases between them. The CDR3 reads CASSSRTGVSGNTIYF. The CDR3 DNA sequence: TGTGCCAGTAGTTCGCGGACGGGAGTTTCTGGAAACACCATATATTTT.

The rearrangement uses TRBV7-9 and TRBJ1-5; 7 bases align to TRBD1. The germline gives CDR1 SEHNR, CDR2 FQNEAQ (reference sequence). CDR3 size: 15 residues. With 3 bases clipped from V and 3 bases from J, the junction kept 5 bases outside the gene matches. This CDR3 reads CASSLSGGYNQPQHF. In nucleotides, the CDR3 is TGTGCCAGCAGCTTGTCAGGGGGGTACAATCAGCCCCAGCATTTT.